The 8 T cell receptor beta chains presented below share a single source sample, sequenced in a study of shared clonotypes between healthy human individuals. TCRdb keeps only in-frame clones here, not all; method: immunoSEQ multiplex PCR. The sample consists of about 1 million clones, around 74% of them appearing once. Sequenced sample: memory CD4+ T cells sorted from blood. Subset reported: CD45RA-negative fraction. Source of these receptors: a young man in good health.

Written as DNA, the CDR3 is TGTGCCAGCAGCGGTCTAGCGGGAGTACGGGAGCAGTTCTTC. Translated, it gives CASSGLAGVREQFF. The gene calls are TRBV9 and TRBJ2-1; 10 positions agree with TRBD2. Germline CDR1 reads SGDLS; CDR2 reads YYNGEE. CDR3 length: 14 amino acids. V lost 3 bases and J lost 10; bases outside the gene matches: 7.

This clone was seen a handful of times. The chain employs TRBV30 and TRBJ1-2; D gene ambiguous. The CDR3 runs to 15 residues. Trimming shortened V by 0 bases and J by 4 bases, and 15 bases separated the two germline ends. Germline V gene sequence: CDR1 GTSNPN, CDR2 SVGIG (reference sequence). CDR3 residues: CAWSVQRWDGYGYTF. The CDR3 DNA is TGTGCCTGGAGTGTACAAAGGTGGGATGGCTATGGCTACACCTTC.

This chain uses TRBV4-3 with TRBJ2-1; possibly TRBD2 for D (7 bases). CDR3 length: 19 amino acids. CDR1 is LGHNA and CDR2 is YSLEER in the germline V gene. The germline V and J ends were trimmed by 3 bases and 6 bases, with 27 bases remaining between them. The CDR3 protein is CASSQGIQGGGPLLNEQFF. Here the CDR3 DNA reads TGCGCCAGCAGCCAGGGAATCCAAGGGGGGGGCCCTCTACTCAATGAGCAGTTCTTC.

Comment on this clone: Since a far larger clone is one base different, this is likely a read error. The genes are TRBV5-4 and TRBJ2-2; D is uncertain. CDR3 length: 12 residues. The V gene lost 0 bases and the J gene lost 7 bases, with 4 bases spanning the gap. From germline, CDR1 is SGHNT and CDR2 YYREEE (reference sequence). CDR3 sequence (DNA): TGTGCCAGCAGCTTGGACAACGGGGAGCTGTTTTTT. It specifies CASSLDNGELFF. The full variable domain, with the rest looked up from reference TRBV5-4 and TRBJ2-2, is ETGVTQSPTHLIKTRGQQVTLRCSSQSGHNTVSWYQQALGQGPQFIFQYYREEENGRGNFPPRFSGLQFPNYSSELNVNALELDDSALYLCASSLDNGELFFGEGSRLTVL.

This CDR3 is CASSLTLQDRTQETQYF. CDR3 coding DNA: TGTGCCAGCAGCTTAACCCTCCAGGACAGGACCCAAGAGACCCAGTACTTC. The gene calls are TRBV7-2 and TRBJ2-5; 7 bases match TRBD1. Trimming removed 2 bases from V and 1 base from J; junction bases left unmatched: 10. Germline CDR1 reads SGHTA; CDR2 reads FQGNSA. The CDR3 sequence is 17 residues long.

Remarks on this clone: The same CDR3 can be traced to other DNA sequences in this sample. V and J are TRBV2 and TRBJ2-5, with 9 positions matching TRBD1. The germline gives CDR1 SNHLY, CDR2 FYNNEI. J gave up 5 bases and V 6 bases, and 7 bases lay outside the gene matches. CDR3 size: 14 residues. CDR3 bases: TGTGCCAGCAGCGGGACAGGGTCGGGGGAGACCCAGTACTTC. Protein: CASSGTGSGETQYF.

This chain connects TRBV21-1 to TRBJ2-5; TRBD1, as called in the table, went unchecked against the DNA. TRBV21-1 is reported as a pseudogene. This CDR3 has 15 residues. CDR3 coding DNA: TGTGCCAGCAGCAAAAGCGGCAGGGGACAAGAGACCCAGTACTTC. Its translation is CASSKSGRGQETQYF.

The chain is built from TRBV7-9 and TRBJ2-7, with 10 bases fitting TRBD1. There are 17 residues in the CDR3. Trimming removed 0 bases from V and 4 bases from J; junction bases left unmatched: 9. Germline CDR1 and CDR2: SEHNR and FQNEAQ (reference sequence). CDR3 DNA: TGTGCCAGCAGCTTAGCGGGCGGGACAGGGGTACTGTACGAGCAGTACTTC. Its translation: CASSLAGGTGVLYEQYF.